This T cell receptor (beta chain) was obtained from a study of cytotoxic CD8 clonotypes in ibrutinib-treated CLL. Study as a whole: For this cohort, patients were ten to twelve relapsed/refractory and about 16 treatment-naive, while 17 were IGHV unmutated. Among patients, some 24 responded partially and 2 completely; approximately 15 then stayed remitted and around twelve progressed after median 68 months.

In this sample, this clone is medium-sized. T cells were sequenced at a targeted depth of 1 in 200,000 to 1 in 1 million. Assay used: immunoSEQ multiplex PCR; TCRdb lists only in-frame clones, some missing. Of 120,000 to 150,000 clones listed, about 72% are singletons. Here the sequenced sample was PBMCs, taken after 12 months of ibrutinib treatment. The sequence came from a human donor with chronic lymphocytic leukemia.

The DNA for the CDR3 is TGTGCCACCAGCAGACAGGACGGCGAAGCTTTCTTT. This translates into CATSRQDGEAFF. This chain links TRBV15 with TRBJ1-1; D is ambiguous. The V end lost 2 bases, the J end lost 8 bases, and 9 bases lay between the germline ends. Germline V gene data show CDR1 as LNHNV and CDR2 as YYDKDF (reference sequence). This CDR3 is built from 12 residues.